This T cell receptor beta chain was sequenced during a study of post-analysis software for immune sequencing data. Points on this clonotype: Its antigen is as yet unknown.

General study points: When patients were compared with controls, 4 or 5 TRBV segments were more frequent, TRBV5-6, TRBV5-1 and TRBV20-1 among them. Those samples that were prepared in the same batch co-clustered strongly by F measure. Compared against controls, patients with multiple sclerosis displayed significantly lower normalized Chao1 diversity.

Unique molecular identifiers tagged the TCR beta cDNA libraries. Starting from approximately 0.95 to 9.8 million T cells, the study yielded hundreds of thousands of cDNA molecules. TCRdb itself ran the PCR reads through MiXCR, one entry per CDR3 protein. The profile shows some 800,000 distinct CDR3 sequences, 40% to 55% of them singletons. V lost 5 bases and J lost 5, with 16 bases in between. This CDR3 region has 14 residues. The germline gives CDR1 SGHRS, CDR2 YFSETQ. The TCR was taken from a girl between 10 and 17 years old with multiple sclerosis. The material sequenced was blood. The V call is TRBV5-1, the J call TRBJ1-1, with D maybe TRBD1 (5 bases). CDR3 sequence (DNA): TGCGCCAGCAGTGCGGACCCTGGGGGGACTGAAGCTTTCTTT. This gives the protein CASSADPGGTEAFF.